This TCR beta chain is drawn from a study of T cell clones after liver transplantation. This clone has only one observation. J gave up 4 bases and V 6 bases, and 10 bases lay outside the gene matches. CDR1 is SGHNT, CDR2 YYREEE, per germline (reference sequence). CDR3 length: 15 amino acids. The data were produced by immunoSEQ multiplex PCR, yet TCRdb's version contains in-frame clones alone and is incomplete. The sample records tens of thousands of clones, 82% being singletons. The material sequenced was CD4+ T cells from blood, taken just over 45 months after liver transplant. The TCR sequence derives from a human patient who received a liver transplant. Some of the T cells may derive from the graft donor. The chain has TRBV5-4 and TRBJ2-5; TRBD2 matches 9 bases. CDR3 nucleotides: TGTGCCAGCACCTCAGCGGGAGGTGGAGGAGAGACCCAGTACTTC. This encodes CASTSAGGGGETQYF. Full variable domain (outside the CDR3, taken from reference TRBV5-4 and TRBJ2-5): ETGVTQSPTHLIKTRGQQVTLRCSSQSGHNTVSWYQQALGQGPQFIFQYYREEENGRGNFPPRFSGLQFPNYSSELNVNALELDDSALYLCASTSAGGGGETQYFGPGTRLLVL.